The 32 T cell receptor beta chains listed next were all sequenced from one sample in a study of T-cell reconstitution after alpha-beta-depleted transplantation in children. TCRbeta library construction was performed incorporating unique molecular identifiers. From the PCR reads, TCRdb called clonotypes with MiXCR, one entry per CDR3 protein. Of approximately 200,000 distinct CDR3 sequences listed, roughly 6.5% are singletons. The sample was PBMCs, taken before TCRalphabeta/CD19-depleted stem cell transplant. These TCRs come from a girl under three years old with combined immunodeficiency, due to receive a stem cell transplant.

This clonotype was recorded at least ten times. The chain couples TRBV13 to TRBJ1-3; unclear D gene. The CDR3 has 12 residues. Germline CDR1 and CDR2: PRHDT and FYEKMQ (reference sequence). Trimming removed 4 bases at V and 10 bases at J, with 11 bases between. Here the CDR3 reads CASSSLIETIYF. The DNA for the CDR3 is TGTGCCAGCAGCTCTCTGATCGAAACCATATATTTT.

There are many counts of this clonotype. The CDR3 is CSAPPIGAQGRVYGYTF. CDR3 DNA sequence: TGCAGTGCTCCCCCTATCGGGGCACAGGGGAGAGTTTATGGCTACACCTTC. This chain joins TRBV20-1 and TRBJ1-2; 7 bases are shared with TRBD1. With 5 bases clipped from V and 5 bases from J, the junction kept 20 bases outside the gene matches. Germline-derived CDR1 and CDR2 are DFQATT and SNEGSKA (reference sequence). This CDR3 has 17 residues.

At least ten counts were recorded for this clonotype. CDR3 loop: CASSQEASPQETQYF. CDR3 in DNA: TGTGCCAGCAGCCAAGAGGCTAGCCCTCAGGAGACCCAGTACTTC. The gene calls are TRBV7-9 and TRBJ2-5; D possibly corresponds to TRBD2 (5 bases). Germline CDR1 is SEHNR and CDR2 is FQNEAQ (reference sequence). CDR3 length equals 15 residues. The V end lost 5 bases, the J end lost 5 bases, and 18 bases lay between the germline ends. Filled out from reference TRBV7-9 and TRBJ2-5, the complete variable domain reads DTGVSQNPRHKITKRGQNVTFRCDPISEHNRLYWYRQTLGQGPEFLTYFQNEAQLEKSRLLSDRFSAERPKGSFSTLEIQRTEQGDSAMYLCASSQEASPQETQYFGPGTRLLVL.

This clonotype was observed at least ten times. The V and J genes are TRBV28 and TRBJ2-7; a weak D match, TRBD2 (6 bases). Germline V gives CDR1 MDHEN, CDR2 SYDVKM. The V gene lost 3 bases and the J gene lost 5 bases, with 11 bases spanning the gap. This CDR3 contains 13 residues. The CDR3 sequence is CASSLLAIHEQYF. As DNA, the CDR3 is TGTGCCAGCAGTTTGCTAGCGATCCACGAGCAGTACTTC.

This clonotype was seen more than once but under ten times. The genes are TRBV20-1 and TRBJ2-7; 14 nucleotides match TRBD2. Germline V gene sequence: CDR1 DFQATT, CDR2 SNEGSKA (reference sequence). The CDR3 runs 16 residues. J was trimmed by 7 bases and V by 3 bases; bases with no gene match: 11. The CDR3 sequence is CSASPATSGRAEEQYF. CDR3 DNA: TGCAGTGCTAGCCCTGCGACTAGCGGGAGGGCCGAGGAGCAGTACTTC.

Concerning this clonotype: A much larger clone differs from this one at a single base, so this may be a read error. V and J are TRBV27 and TRBJ2-7; no clear D. Germline V gene data show CDR1 as MNHEY and CDR2 as SMNVEV (reference sequence). V lost 2 bases and J lost 11, with 10 bases in between. This CDR3 has 11 amino acids. The CDR3 DNA reads TGTGCCAGCAGTTTAGTCGGAGTAGAGTACTTC. It encodes CASSLVGVEYF.

This clonotype was counted between two and nine times. The chain couples TRBV20-1 to TRBJ2-7, with D possibly matching TRBD2 (7 bases). This CDR3 has 14 residues. V shed 6 bases and J shed 2 bases, with 17 bases lying between them. Germline V gene sequence: CDR1 DFQATT, CDR2 SNEGSKA (reference sequence). DNA for the CDR3: TGCAGTGCCCGCGAGGGGGGGGACACCTACGAGCAGTACTTC. It is translated as CSAREGGDTYEQYF.

This clonotype has a count of ten or more. The chain links TRBV4-2 to TRBJ2-7; TRBD2 is a possible D gene (6 bases). V lost 0 bases and J lost 5, with 11 bases in between. The CDR3 is 14 amino acids. CDR1 LGHNA and CDR2 YNFKEQ come from the germline V gene. This chain's CDR3 is CASSQDPGVDEQYF. As DNA, the CDR3 is TGTGCCAGCAGCCAAGATCCGGGGGTCGACGAGCAGTACTTC.

This clonotype was counted at least ten times. The rearrangement links TRBV29-1 to TRBJ1-4, with D uncertain. The CDR3 extends over 12 amino acids. CDR1 SQVTM and CDR2 ANQGSEA come from the germline V gene. V lost 6 bases and J lost 5, with 10 bases in between. The CDR3 loop reads CSVGSVNEKLFF. DNA for the CDR3: TGCAGCGTGGGCAGCGTAAATGAAAAACTGTTTTTT.

This clonotype turned up a few times. The chain employs TRBV4-1 and TRBJ2-5, with 10 bases that match TRBD2. This CDR3 region has 16 residues. The V gene's germline CDR1 is MGHRA and CDR2 YSYEKL. V gave up 0 bases and J gave up 5 bases; unmatched junction bases: 6. CDR3 bases: TGCGCCAGCAGCCAAGATCTCCTAGCGGGGGTCGAGACCCAGTACTTC. It is translated as CASSQDLLAGVETQYF.

This clonotype came up many times. The V call is TRBV4-1, the J call TRBJ2-5; D not certain. CDR3 size: 13 residues. Trimming took off 1 base at V and 8 bases at J, with 11 bases between the two ends. CDR1 MGHRA and CDR2 YSYEKL come from the germline V gene. CDR3 DNA sequence: TGCGCCAGCAGCCAAGTCGTCGAGGCCACCCAGTACTTC. Its protein is CASSQVVEATQYF.

This clonotype was counted many times. The chain employs TRBV28 and TRBJ2-5; 7 bases fit TRBD2. The V segment lost 3 bases and the J segment 3 bases; nucleotides outside the gene matches: 10. The CDR3 has 16 amino acids. The V gene's germline CDR1 is MDHEN and CDR2 SYDVKM. The CDR3 nucleotides read TGTGCCAGCAGTTTGGGACTAAGACCTCCCAAAGAGACCCAGTACTTC. Translating it yields CASSLGLRPPKETQYF.

This clonotype was seen repeatedly, ten times or more. The chain links TRBV10-3 to TRBJ2-3, with 9 positions matching TRBD2. The trim removed 5 bases at V and 0 bases at J, leaving 9 bases unmatched. This CDR3 is built from 17 residues. Per germline, CDR1 ENHRY and CDR2 SYGVKD. CDR3 nucleotide sequence: TGTGCCATCAGTACAGCGGGGGGCTTCTCTAGCACAGATACGCAGTATTTT. It yields the protein CAISTAGGFSSTDTQYF.

The sample holds many counts of this clonotype. CDR3 protein: CASSLRAPTGELFF. CDR3 nucleotide sequence: TGTGCCAGCAGTTTGCGGGCTCCCACCGGGGAGCTGTTTTTT. This chain uses TRBV12-3 or TRBV12-4 with TRBJ2-2; D is possibly TRBD2 (5 bases). V was shortened by 3 bases and J by 4 bases, with 9 bases between the two germline ends. The CDR3 is made up of 14 amino acids.

This clonotype was detected many times. The chain carries TRBV5-1 and TRBJ1-1, with 10 bases aligning to TRBD1. With 0 bases clipped from V and 4 bases from J, the junction kept 6 bases outside the gene matches. The length of the CDR3 is 16 residues. The germline gives CDR1 SGHRS, CDR2 YFSETQ. CDR3 protein: CASSLAGDRGGTEAFF. The CDR3 nucleotides are TGCGCCAGCAGCTTGGCCGGGGACAGGGGAGGCACTGAAGCTTTCTTT.

Ten or more counts support this clonotype. This sequence joins TRBV11-2 and TRBJ2-7, with 8 bases identical to TRBD2. Germline V CDR1 and CDR2: SGHAT, FQNNGV. J was trimmed by 0 bases and V by 5 bases; bases with no gene match: 18. The CDR3 runs to 19 residues. The DNA for the CDR3 is TGTGCCAGCAGCGGACTACCGGGACTAGTTAGGGATGGCTCCTACGAGCAGTACTTC. Translation gives CASSGLPGLVRDGSYEQYF.

Many counts were recorded for this clonotype. V is TRBV20-1 and J is TRBJ1-3; 8 bases fit TRBD1. The CDR3 has 15 residues. Germline V gene sequence: CDR1 DFQATT, CDR2 SNEGSKA (reference sequence). Trimming at V came to 3 bases and at J to 4 bases, leaving 8 bases not matched to a gene. The CDR3 protein is CSASSSRGPGNTIYF. The CDR3 DNA reads as TGCAGTGCTAGCAGTTCCAGGGGGCCAGGAAACACCATATATTTT.

This clonotype was seen many times. This CDR3 is CASSLDAGGEAFF. The DNA of the CDR3 is TGTGCCAGCAGTTTAGATGCAGGGGGTGAAGCTTTCTTT. This chain links TRBV28 with TRBJ1-1, with 7 bases matching TRBD1. The CDR3 runs 13 residues. Looked up from germline, CDR1 is MDHEN and CDR2 is SYDVKM. J lost 7 bases, V lost 2 bases, and 4 bases had no gene match.

This clonotype was recorded at least ten times. The V call is TRBV16, the J call TRBJ1-3; D is possibly TRBD1 (5 bases). Germline V lookup: CDR1 KGHSY, CDR2 FQNENV. The CDR3 sequence is 14 residues long. V dropped 0 bases and J dropped 13 bases, with 16 bases sitting between them. The CDR3 sequence is CASSQSGVAPRIYF. The DNA for the CDR3 is TGTGCCAGCAGCCAATCAGGGGTCGCTCCTCGAATATATTTT.

This clonotype has a count of ten or more. The rearrangement uses TRBV7-6 and TRBJ2-7; 9 nucleotides align to TRBD1. The CDR3 loop spans 16 amino acids. Looked up from germline, CDR1 is SGHVS and CDR2 is FNYEAQ. With V trimmed by 0 bases and J by 4 bases, 7 bases remained unmatched. Written as DNA, the CDR3 is TGTGCCAGCAGCTTAGCCCCTGACAGGGGGTGGTACGAGCAGTACTTC. Its protein product is CASSLAPDRGWYEQYF.

This clonotype appeared many times. V gene TRBV27 combines with J gene TRBJ1-3; no definite D call. The CDR3 sequence is 14 residues long. The ends were cut back, 0 bases at V and 2 bases at J, with 5 bases in the middle. Per germline, CDR1 MNHEY and CDR2 SMNVEV (reference sequence). As DNA, the CDR3 is TGTGCCAGCAGTTTATCGGGAACTGGAAACACCATATATTTT. This codes for CASSLSGTGNTIYF.

The sample holds many counts of this clonotype. The chain is built from TRBV29-1 and TRBJ1-2; a weak D match, TRBD1 (6 bases). Germline V gene lookup returns CDR1 SQVTM and CDR2 ANQGSEA. The CDR3 totals 17 residues. V dropped 0 bases and J dropped 4 bases, with 21 bases sitting between them. The CDR3 DNA is TGCAGCGTTGAAGAGAATAACAGGGCCGAGTCCTTCTATGGCTACACCTTC. It is translated as CSVEENNRAESFYGYTF. The whole variable domain, remainder taken from reference TRBV29-1 and TRBJ1-2, is SAVISQKPSRDICQRGTSLTIQCQVDSQVTMMFWYRQQPGQSLTLIATANQGSEATYESGFVIDKFPISRPNLTFSTLTVSNMSPEDSSIYLCSVEENNRAESFYGYTFGSGTRLTVV.

This clonotype was seen ten or more times. The chain uses TRBV3-1 and TRBJ2-3; 7 bases agree with TRBD1. The CDR3 loop spans 15 amino acids. CDR1 and CDR2 (germline): LGHDT, YNNKEL (reference sequence). V lost 3 bases and J lost 2; bases outside the gene matches: 5. Here the CDR3 reads CASSQGDSATDTQYF. For the CDR3, the DNA is TGTGCCAGCAGCCAGGGGGACAGCGCCACAGATACGCAGTATTTT.

This clonotype was seen repeatedly, ten times or more. CDR3 loop: CASSRTGIETQYF. CDR3 sequence (DNA): TGTGCCAGCAGCAGGACAGGGATAGAGACCCAGTACTTC. The genes are TRBV12-3 or TRBV12-4 and TRBJ2-5, with TRBD1 identical over 8 bases. J gave up 4 bases and V 6 bases, and 4 bases lay outside the gene matches. This CDR3 region has 13 residues.

The table lists this clonotype with many counts. The J gene is TRBJ2-1, the V gene TRBV29-1; 11 bases align to TRBD2. This CDR3 has 13 residues. V was pared by 6 bases and J by 7 bases, with 5 bases of the junction left unmatched. Germline CDR1 and CDR2: SQVTM and ANQGSEA. CDR3 region: CSVISGRVNEQFF. CDR3 nucleotides: TGCAGCGTCATTAGCGGGAGGGTGAATGAGCAGTTCTTC.

This clonotype was recorded at least ten times. The CDR3 region has the DNA TGTGCCATCAGTGAGTCGGCAGCAAGCTCCTATAATTCACCCCTCCACTTT. This gives the protein CAISESAASSYNSPLHF. The chain uses TRBV10-3 and TRBJ1-6; unclear D gene. V was pared by 0 bases and J by 0 bases, with 9 bases between. CDR1 ENHRY and CDR2 SYGVKD come from the germline V gene. The CDR3 has 17 residues.

This clonotype was seen only once. The rearrangement joins TRBV7-2 to TRBJ1-1; tentative D call: TRBD1 (6 bases). The CDR3 extends over 16 amino acids. Germline assignment: CDR1 SGHTA and CDR2 FQGNSA. V gave up 5 bases and J gave up 3 bases, with 19 bases separating them. The CDR3 DNA is TGTGCCAGCAGCCCGCGCTCGGGGGCTTCGTACACTGAAGCTTTCTTT. Translation gives CASSPRSGASYTEAFF.

In this sample, this clonotype turned up many times. The V and J genes are TRBV6-5 and TRBJ2-3; 7 bases are shared with TRBD1. Germline trimming cut 1 base from V and 5 bases from J; bases unmatched to any gene: 3. The CDR3 is made up of 14 amino acids. CDR1 and CDR2 (germline): MNHEY, SVGAGI. CDR3 residues: CASSYWDSRDTQYF. The DNA of the CDR3 is TGTGCCAGCAGTTACTGGGACAGCCGAGATACGCAGTATTTT.

This clonotype has ten or more counts. V gene TRBV12-3 or TRBV12-4 combines with J gene TRBJ1-5; D uncertain. The germline V and J ends were trimmed by 1 base and 5 bases, with 15 bases remaining between them. The CDR3 length is 16 residues. CDR3 region: CASSLGLSRNDQPQHF. DNA of the CDR3: TGTGCCAGCAGTTTAGGCCTGTCCCGGAACGATCAGCCCCAGCATTTT.

This clonotype was seen more than once but under ten times. This chain links TRBV19 with TRBJ2-1; possibly TRBD1 for D (6 bases). Trimming removed 6 bases from V and 4 bases from J, with 7 bases in between. Per germline, CDR1 LNHDA and CDR2 SQIVND (reference sequence). The CDR3 has 12 residues. Written as DNA, the CDR3 is TGTGCCAGTAGGGGGACATACAATGAGCAGTTCTTC. This translates into CASRGTYNEQFF.

This clonotype was seen a few times. The genes are TRBV18 and TRBJ2-6; D not certain. The CDR3 length is 19 residues. CDR1 and CDR2 (germline): KGHSH, LQKENI. The ends were cut back, 4 bases at V and 0 bases at J, with 19 bases in the middle. CDR3 sequence (DNA): TGTGCCAGCTCACTCAGCCATGATTTCCTAAGCTCTGGGGCCAACGTCCTGACTTTC. Protein sequence: CASSLSHDFLSSGANVLTF.

At least ten counts were recorded for this clonotype. This chain links TRBV28 with TRBJ2-3; TRBD2 agrees at 13 bases. In germline, CDR1 is MDHEN, CDR2 SYDVKM. J was trimmed by 3 bases and V by 5 bases; bases with no gene match: 14. This CDR3 has 19 amino acids. The CDR3 DNA follows: TGTGCCAGCAGTCCATTAAGGACTAGCGGGAGTTCGAGAACAGATACGCAGTATTTT. This sequence encodes CASSPLRTSGSSRTDTQYF.